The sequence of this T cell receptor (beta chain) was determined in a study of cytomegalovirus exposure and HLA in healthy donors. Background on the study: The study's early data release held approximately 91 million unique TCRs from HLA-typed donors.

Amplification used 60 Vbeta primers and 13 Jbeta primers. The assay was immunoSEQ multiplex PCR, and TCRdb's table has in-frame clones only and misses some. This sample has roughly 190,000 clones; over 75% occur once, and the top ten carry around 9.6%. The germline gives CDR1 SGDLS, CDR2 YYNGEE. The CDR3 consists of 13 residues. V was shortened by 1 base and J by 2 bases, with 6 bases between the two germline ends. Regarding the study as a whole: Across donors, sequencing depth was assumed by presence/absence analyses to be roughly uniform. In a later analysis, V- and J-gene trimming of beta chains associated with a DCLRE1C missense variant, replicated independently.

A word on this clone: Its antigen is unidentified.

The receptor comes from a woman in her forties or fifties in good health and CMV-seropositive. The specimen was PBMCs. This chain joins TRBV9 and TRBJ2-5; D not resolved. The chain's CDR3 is CASSVQVQETQYF. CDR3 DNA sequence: TGTGCCAGCAGCGTACAGGTACAAGAGACCCAGTACTTC.